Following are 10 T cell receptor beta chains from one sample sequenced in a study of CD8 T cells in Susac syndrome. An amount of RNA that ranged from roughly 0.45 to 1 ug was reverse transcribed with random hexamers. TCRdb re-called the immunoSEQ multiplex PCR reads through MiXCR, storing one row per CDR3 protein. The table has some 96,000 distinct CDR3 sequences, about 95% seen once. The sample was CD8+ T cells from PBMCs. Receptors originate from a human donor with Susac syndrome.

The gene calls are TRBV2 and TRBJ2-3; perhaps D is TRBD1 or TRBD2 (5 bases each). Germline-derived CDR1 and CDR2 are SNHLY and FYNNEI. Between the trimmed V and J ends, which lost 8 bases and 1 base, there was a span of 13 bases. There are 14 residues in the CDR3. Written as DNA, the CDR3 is TGTGCCAGCGGGGGAAACCAACGCACAGATACGCAGTATTTT. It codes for CASGGNQRTDTQYF.

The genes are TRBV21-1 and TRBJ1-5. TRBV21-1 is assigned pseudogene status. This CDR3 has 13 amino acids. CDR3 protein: CASSPQMAQPQHF. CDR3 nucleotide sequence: TGTGCCAGCAGCCCTCAAATGGCTCAGCCCCAGCATTTT.

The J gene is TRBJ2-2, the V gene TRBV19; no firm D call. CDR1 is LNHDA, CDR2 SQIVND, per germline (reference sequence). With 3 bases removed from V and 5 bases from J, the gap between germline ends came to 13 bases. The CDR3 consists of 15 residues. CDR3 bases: TGTGCCAGTAGTATGGAAGGGCAACAAACCGGGGAGCTGTTTTTT. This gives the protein CASSMEGQQTGELFF.

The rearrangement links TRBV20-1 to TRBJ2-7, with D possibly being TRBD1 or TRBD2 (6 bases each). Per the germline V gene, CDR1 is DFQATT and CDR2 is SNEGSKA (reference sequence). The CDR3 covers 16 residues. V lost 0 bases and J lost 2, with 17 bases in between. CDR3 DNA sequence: TGCAGTGCTAGAGAGGGGGGCTTGAGTCCACCCTACGAGCAGTACTTC. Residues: CSAREGGLSPPYEQYF.

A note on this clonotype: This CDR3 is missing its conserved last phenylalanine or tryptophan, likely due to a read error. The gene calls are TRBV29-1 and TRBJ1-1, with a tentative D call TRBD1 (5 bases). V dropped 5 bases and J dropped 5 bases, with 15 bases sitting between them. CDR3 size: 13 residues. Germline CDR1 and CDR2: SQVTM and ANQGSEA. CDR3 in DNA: TGCAGCGTTTCTCAGGGTGGGGGAACTGAAGCTTTCCTT. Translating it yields CSVSQGGGTEAFL.

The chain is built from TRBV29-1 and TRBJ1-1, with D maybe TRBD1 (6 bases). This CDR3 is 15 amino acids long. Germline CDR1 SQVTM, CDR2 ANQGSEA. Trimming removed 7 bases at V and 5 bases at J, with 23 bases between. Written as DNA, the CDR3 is TGCAGCGCCCAGGGGCAGGGGATCGGAAGAACTGAAGCTTTCTTT. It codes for CSAQGQGIGRTEAFF.

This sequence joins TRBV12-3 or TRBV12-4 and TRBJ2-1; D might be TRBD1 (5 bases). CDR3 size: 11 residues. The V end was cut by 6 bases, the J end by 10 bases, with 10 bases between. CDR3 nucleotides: TGTGCCAGCAGCACAGGCAGGGAGCAGTTCTTC. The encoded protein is CASSTGREQFF.

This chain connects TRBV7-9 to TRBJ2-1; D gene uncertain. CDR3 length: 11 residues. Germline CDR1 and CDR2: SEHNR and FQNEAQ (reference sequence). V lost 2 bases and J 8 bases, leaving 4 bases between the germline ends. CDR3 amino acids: CASSLSDEQFF. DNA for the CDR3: TGTGCCAGCAGCTTATCCGATGAGCAGTTCTTC.

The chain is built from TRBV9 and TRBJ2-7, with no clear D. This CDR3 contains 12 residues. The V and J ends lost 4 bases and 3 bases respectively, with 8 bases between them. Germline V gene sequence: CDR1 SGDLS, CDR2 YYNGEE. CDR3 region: CASSQNIYEQYF. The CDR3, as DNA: TGTGCCAGCAGCCAAAATATCTACGAGCAGTACTTC. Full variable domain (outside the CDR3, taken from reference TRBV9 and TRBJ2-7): DSGVTQTPKHLITATGQRVTLRCSPRSGDLSVYWYQQSLDQGLQFLIQYYNGEERAKGNILERFSAQQFPDLHSELNLSSLELGDSALYFCASSQNIYEQYFGPGTRLTVT.

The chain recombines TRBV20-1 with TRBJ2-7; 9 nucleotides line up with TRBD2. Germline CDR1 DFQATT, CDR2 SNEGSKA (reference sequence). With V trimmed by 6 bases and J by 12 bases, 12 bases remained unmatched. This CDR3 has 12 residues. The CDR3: CSAQREERISYF. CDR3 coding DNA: TGCAGTGCGCAGCGGGAGGAACGGATCTCGTACTTC.